The clone carrying this T cell receptor (beta chain) was seen once. The entry originates in a study of blood T cell repertoires in COVID-19. Original analysis: Amplification of reference gene primers provided the estimated nucleated cell counts. Produced via immunoSEQ multiplex PCR; TCRdb's table is partial and in-frame only. D and trimming come from the DNA, and the V and J calls and clone size come from that table. The sample contains about 99,000 clones, about 91% of which appear only once. Trimming pared 6 bases from V and 0 bases from J, leaving 12 bases between. Germline lookup yields CDR1 MNHEY and CDR2 SMNVEV (reference sequence). CDR3 size: 15 residues.

Sequenced sample: peripheral blood. This receptor was identified in a human donor in a cohort sampled during active COVID-19. The chain is built from TRBV27 and TRBJ2-1; no firm D call. CDR3 DNA: TGTGCCAGCAGACTACTACCTAGCTCCTACAATGAGCAGTTCTTC. Translating it yields CASRLLPSSYNEQFF.